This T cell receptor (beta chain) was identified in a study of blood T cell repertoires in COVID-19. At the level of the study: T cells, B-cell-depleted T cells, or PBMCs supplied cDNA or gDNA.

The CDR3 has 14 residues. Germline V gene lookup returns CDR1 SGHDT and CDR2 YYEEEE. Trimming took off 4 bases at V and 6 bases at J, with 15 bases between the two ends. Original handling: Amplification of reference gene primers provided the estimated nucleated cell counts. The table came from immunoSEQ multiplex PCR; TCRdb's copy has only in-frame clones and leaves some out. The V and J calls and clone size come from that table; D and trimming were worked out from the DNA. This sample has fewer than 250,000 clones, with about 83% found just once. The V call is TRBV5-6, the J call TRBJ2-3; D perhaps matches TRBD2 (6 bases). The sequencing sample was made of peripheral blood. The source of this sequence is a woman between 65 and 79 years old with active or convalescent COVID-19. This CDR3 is CASSPVGGADTQYF. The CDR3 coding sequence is TGTGCCAGCAGCCCCGTGGGGGGAGCGGATACGCAGTATTTT.